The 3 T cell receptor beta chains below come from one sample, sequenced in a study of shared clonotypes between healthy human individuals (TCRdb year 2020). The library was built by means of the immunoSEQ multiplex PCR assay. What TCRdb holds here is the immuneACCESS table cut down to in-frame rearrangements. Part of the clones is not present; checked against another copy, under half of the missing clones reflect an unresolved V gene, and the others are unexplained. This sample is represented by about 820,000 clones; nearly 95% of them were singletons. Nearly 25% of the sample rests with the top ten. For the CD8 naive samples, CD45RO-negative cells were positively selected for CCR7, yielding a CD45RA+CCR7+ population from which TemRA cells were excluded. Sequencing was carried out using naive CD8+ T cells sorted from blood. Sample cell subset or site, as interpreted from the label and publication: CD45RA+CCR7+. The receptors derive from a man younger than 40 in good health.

The chain's CDR3 is CASNRDGSYEQYF. The DNA for the CDR3 is TGTGCCAGCAATCGGGACGGGAGTTACGAGCAGTACTTC. V gene TRBV9 combines with J gene TRBJ2-7; D may be TRBD2 (6 bases). Trimming removed 6 bases at V and 4 bases at J, with 14 bases between. The CDR3 is 13 residues long. The germline V gene encodes CDR1 SGDLS and CDR2 YYNGEE.

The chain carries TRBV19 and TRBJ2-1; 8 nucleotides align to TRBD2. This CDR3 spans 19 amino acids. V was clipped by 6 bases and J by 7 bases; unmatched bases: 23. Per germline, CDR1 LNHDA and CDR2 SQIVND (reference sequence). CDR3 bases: TGTGCCAGTAGCGTCGCGGTCGATTTGGCGGGAGGTGTGGGAAATGAGCAGTTCTTC. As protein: CASSVAVDLAGGVGNEQFF.

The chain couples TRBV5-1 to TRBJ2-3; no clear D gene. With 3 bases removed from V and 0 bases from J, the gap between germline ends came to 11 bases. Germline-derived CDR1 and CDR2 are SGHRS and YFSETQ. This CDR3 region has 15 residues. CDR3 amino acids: CASSSPDSSTDTQYF. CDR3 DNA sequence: TGCGCCAGCAGCTCTCCGGATTCTAGCACAGATACGCAGTATTTT. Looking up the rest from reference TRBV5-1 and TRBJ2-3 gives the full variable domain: KAGVTQTPRYLIKTRGQQVTLSCSPISGHRSVSWYQQTPGQGLQFLFEYFSETQRNKGNFPGRFSGRQFSNSRSEMNVSTLELGDSALYLCASSSPDSSTDTQYFGPGTRLTVL.